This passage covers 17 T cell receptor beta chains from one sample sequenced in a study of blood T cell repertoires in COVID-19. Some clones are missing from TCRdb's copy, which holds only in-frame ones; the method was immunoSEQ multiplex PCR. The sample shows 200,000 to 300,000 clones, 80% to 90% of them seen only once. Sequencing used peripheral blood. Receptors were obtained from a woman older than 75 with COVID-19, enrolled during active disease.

For the CDR3, the DNA is TGTGCCAGCAAGAACAGGGGATGGGATGAAGCTTTCTTT. Its protein product is CASKNRGWDEAFF. V gene TRBV19 combines with J gene TRBJ1-1, with TRBD1 matching over 7 bases. J was trimmed by 7 bases and V by 9 bases; bases with no gene match: 11. The CDR3 runs to 13 residues. Germline values: CDR1 LNHDA, CDR2 SQIVND (reference sequence). Together with reference TRBV19 and TRBJ1-1, the CDR3 gives the full variable domain: DGGITQSPKYLFRKEGQNVTLSCEQNLNHDAMYWYRQDPGQGLRLIYYSQIVNDFQKGDIAEGYSVSREKKESFPLTVTSAQKNPTAFYLCASKNRGWDEAFFGQGTRLTVV.

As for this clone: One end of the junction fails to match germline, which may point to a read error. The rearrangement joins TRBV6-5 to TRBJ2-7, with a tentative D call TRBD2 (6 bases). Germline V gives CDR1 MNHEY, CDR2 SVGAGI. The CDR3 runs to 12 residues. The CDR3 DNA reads TGTGCCAGCGGTCTACTAGCCCTCGAGGTGAACTTC. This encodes CASGLLALEVNF.

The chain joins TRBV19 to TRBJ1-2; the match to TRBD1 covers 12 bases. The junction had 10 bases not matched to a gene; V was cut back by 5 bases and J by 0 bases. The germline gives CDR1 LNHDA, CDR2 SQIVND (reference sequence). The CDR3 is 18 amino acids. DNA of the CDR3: TGTGCCAGTAGTTTCCCCGGGACAGGGGGCCCCGCTAACTATGGCTACACCTTC. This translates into CASSFPGTGGPANYGYTF.

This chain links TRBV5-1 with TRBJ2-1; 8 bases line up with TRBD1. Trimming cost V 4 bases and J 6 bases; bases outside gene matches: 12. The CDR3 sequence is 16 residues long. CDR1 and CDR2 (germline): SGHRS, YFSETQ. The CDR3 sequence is CASSGGRGQGANEQFF. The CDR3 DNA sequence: TGCGCCAGCAGCGGAGGAAGAGGGCAGGGGGCCAATGAGCAGTTCTTC.

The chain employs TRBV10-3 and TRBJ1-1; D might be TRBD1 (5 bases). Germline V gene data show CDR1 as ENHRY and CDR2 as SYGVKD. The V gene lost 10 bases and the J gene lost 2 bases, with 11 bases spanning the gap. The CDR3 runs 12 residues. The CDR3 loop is CASRQTNTEAFF. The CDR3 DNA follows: TGTGCCAGCAGACAGACCAACACTGAAGCTTTCTTT.

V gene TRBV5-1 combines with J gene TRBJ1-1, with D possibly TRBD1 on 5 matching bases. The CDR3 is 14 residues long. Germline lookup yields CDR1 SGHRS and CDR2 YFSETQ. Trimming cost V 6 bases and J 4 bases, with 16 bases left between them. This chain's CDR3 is CASTSGDVGTEAFF. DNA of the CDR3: TGCGCCAGCACCTCGGGGGACGTGGGCACTGAAGCTTTCTTT.

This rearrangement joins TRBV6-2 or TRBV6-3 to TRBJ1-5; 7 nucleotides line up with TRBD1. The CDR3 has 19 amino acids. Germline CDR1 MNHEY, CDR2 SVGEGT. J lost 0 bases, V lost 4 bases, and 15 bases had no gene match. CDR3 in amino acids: CASSSRRIGQAVSNQPQHF. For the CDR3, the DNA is TGTGCCAGCAGTTCCCGAAGAATAGGACAGGCTGTTAGCAATCAGCCCCAGCATTTT.

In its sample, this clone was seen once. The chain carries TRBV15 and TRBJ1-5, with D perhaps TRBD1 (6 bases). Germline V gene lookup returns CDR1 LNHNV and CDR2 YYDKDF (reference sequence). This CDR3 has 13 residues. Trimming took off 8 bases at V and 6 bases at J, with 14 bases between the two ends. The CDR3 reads CATQGGAIQPQHF. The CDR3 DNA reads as TGTGCCACCCAAGGGGGGGCAATTCAGCCCCAGCATTTT.

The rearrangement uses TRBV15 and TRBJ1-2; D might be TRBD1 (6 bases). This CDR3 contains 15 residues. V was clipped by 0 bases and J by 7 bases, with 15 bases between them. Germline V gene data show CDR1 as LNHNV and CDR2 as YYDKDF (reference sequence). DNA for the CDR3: TGTGCCACCAGCAGAGATATAACAGGGAAGGGTGGCTACACCTTC. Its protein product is CATSRDITGKGGYTF.

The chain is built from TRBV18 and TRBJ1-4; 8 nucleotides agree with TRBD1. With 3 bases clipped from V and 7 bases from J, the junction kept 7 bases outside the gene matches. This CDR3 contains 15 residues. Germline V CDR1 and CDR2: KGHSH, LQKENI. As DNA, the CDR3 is TGTGCCAGCTCACCTAGACCAGGGGGCACTGAAAAACTGTTTTTT. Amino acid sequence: CASSPRPGGTEKLFF.

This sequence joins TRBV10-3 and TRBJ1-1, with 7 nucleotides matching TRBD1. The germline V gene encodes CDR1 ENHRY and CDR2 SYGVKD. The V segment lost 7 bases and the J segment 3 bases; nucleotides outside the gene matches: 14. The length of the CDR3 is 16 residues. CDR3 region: CAITRSPTGMYTEAFF. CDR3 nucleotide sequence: TGTGCCATCACTCGCTCCCCGACAGGGATGTACACTGAAGCTTTCTTT.

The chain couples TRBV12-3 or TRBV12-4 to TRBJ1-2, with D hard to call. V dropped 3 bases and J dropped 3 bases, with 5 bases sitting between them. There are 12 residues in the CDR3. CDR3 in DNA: TGTGCCAGCAGTTTGGAGGACTATGGCTACACCTTC. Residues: CASSLEDYGYTF.

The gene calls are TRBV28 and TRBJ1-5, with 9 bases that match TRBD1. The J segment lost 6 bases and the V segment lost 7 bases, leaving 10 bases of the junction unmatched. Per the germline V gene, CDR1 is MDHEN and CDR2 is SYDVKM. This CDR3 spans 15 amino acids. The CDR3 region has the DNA TGTGCCAGCAAGATCGGGACAGGGCTCGGTCAGCCCCAGCATTTT. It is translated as CASKIGTGLGQPQHF.

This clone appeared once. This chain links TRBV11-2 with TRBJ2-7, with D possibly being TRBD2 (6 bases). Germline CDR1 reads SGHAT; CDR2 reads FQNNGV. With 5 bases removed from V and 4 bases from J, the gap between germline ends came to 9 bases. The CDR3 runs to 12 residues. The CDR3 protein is CASSRGSYEQYF. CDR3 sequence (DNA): TGTGCCAGCAGCCGGGGGAGTTACGAGCAGTACTTC.

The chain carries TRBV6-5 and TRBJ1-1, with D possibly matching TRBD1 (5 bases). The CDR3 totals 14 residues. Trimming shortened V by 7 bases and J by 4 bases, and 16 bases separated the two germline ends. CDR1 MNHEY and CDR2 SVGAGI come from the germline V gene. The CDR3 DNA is TGTGCCAGCATGCCCGGGGGGTCTCCCACTGAAGCTTTCTTT. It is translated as CASMPGGSPTEAFF.

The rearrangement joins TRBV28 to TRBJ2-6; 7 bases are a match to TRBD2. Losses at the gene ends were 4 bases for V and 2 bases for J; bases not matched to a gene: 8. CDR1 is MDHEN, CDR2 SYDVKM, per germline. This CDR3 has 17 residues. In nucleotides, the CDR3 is TGTGCCAGCAGTTCTGGGGGAGGGCCGGCTGGGGCCAACGTCCTGACTTTC. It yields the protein CASSSGGGPAGANVLTF.

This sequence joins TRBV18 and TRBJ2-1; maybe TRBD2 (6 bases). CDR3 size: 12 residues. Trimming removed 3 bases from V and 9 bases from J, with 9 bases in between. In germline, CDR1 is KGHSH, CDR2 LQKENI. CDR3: CASSPQEGEQFF. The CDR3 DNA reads TGTGCCAGCTCACCTCAGGAGGGTGAGCAGTTCTTC. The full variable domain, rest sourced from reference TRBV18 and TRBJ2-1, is NAGVMQNPRHLVRRRGQEARLRCSPMKGHSHVYWYRQLPEEGLKFMVYLQKENIIDESGMPKERFSAEFPKEGPSILRIQQVVRGDSAAYFCASSPQEGEQFFGPGTRLTVL.